These 5 T cell receptor beta chains were sequenced from one sample in a study of early stage breast cancer tumors. The data were produced by immunoSEQ multiplex PCR, yet TCRdb's version contains in-frame clones alone and is incomplete. The sample shows about 3,300 clones, around 60% of them seen only once. The sample was breast tumor tissue. These receptors were obtained from a person aged 40-50 years with breast cancer.

V usage is TRBV12-5 and J usage is TRBJ2-2; either TRBD1 or TRBD2 may supply D (5 bases each). This CDR3 contains 18 residues. Germline CDR1 and CDR2: LGHNT and FRNRAP. V lost 1 base and J lost 0, with 15 bases in between. Here the CDR3 reads CASGLAIGADANTGELFF. The CDR3 nucleotides are TGTGCTAGTGGTTTGGCCATCGGGGCGGACGCGAACACCGGGGAGCTGTTTTTT.

This chain joins TRBV7-6 and TRBJ1-3; no reliable D call. V was clipped by 1 base and J by 0 bases, with 13 bases between them. Per the germline V gene, CDR1 is SGHVS and CDR2 is FNYEAQ. This CDR3 contains 17 residues. The DNA for the CDR3 is TGTGCCAGCAGCTTAGGTATAATGGCCGGCTCTGGAAACACCATATATTTT. This translates into CASSLGIMAGSGNTIYF.

The rearrangement joins TRBV19 to TRBJ2-6; no reliable D call. This CDR3 spans 18 amino acids. V lost 2 bases, J lost 0 bases, and 14 bases lay in between. Germline-derived CDR1 and CDR2 are LNHDA and SQIVND (reference sequence). The CDR3 protein is CASSILIWGSSGANVLTF. The CDR3 nucleotides are TGTGCCAGTAGTATATTGATATGGGGATCCTCTGGGGCCAACGTCCTGACTTTC.

This clone is judged large. This chain uses TRBV6-5 with TRBJ1-5; no definite D call. There are 15 residues in the CDR3. The V end lost 4 bases, the J end lost 0 bases, and 10 bases lay between the germline ends. Germline CDR1 and CDR2: MNHEY and SVGAGI. The CDR3 DNA is TGTGCCAGCAGTTTTGGCAGGCATAGCAATCAGCCCCAGCATTTT. The encoded protein is CASSFGRHSNQPQHF.

The CDR3 region has the DNA TGTGCCAGCACCTCCGGGCAAGGAGGCTTCTACGAGCAGTACTTC. Translating it yields CASTSGQGGFYEQYF. The chain links TRBV27 to TRBJ2-7; a weak D match, TRBD2 (5 bases). Between the trimmed V and J ends, which lost 7 bases and 3 bases, there was a span of 19 bases. This CDR3 region has 15 residues. CDR1 is MNHEY and CDR2 is SMNVEV in the germline V gene (reference sequence).